The present TCR beta chain was sequenced within a study of blood T cell repertoires in COVID-19. Study background: The United States, Italy and Spain supplied acute and convalescent COVID-19 samples. Nucleic acid was either cDNA or gDNA, and it came from T cells, B-cell-depleted T cells, or PBMCs.

Looked up from germline, CDR1 is MNHNS and CDR2 is SASEGT. Trimming pared 4 bases from V and 0 bases from J, leaving 13 bases between. The CDR3 is 16 amino acids. Seattle patient enrollment occurred during active infection, with longitudinal follow-up thereafter. In the original workflow: Amplifying reference gene primers gave estimates of nucleated cell counts. TCRdb's copy holds only in-frame clones and misses some; the assay was immunoSEQ multiplex PCR. V, J and clone size are those of that table, while D and trimming were read from the DNA. The sample holds 250,000 to 350,000 clones; about 85% are singletons and the top ten take 0.75% to 0.95%.

This chain connects TRBV6-1 to TRBJ2-4; D gene ambiguous. The specimen was peripheral blood. The TCR comes from a human donor with COVID-19, enrolled during active disease. The donor label of this sample is uncertain. This chain's CDR3 is CASSAPITLAKNIQYF. The CDR3 DNA sequence: TGTGCCAGCAGTGCCCCTATAACGCTAGCCAAAAACATTCAGTACTTC.